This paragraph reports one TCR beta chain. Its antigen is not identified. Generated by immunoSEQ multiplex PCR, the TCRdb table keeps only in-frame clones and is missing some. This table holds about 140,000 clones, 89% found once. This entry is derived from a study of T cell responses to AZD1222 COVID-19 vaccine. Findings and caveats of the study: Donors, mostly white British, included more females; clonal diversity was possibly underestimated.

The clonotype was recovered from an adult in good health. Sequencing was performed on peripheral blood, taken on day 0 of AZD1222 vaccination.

This CDR3 reads CASSEGLAGGYEQYF. In DNA form, the CDR3 reads TGTGCCAGCAGCGAGGGACTAGCGGGAGGTTACGAGCAGTACTTC. The chain couples TRBV11-1 to TRBJ2-7, with 15 bases matching TRBD2. V shed 5 bases, J shed 4 bases, and the junction held 3 bases outside the gene matches. The CDR3 has 15 residues. The germline V gene encodes CDR1 SGHAT and CDR2 FQDESV (reference sequence). Filled out from reference TRBV11-1 and TRBJ2-7, the complete variable domain reads EAEVAQSPRYKITEKSQAVAFWCDPISGHATLYWYRQILGQGPELLVQFQDESVVDDSQLPKDRFSAERLKGVDSTLKIQPAELGDSAMYLCASSEGLAGGYEQYFGPGTRLTVT.